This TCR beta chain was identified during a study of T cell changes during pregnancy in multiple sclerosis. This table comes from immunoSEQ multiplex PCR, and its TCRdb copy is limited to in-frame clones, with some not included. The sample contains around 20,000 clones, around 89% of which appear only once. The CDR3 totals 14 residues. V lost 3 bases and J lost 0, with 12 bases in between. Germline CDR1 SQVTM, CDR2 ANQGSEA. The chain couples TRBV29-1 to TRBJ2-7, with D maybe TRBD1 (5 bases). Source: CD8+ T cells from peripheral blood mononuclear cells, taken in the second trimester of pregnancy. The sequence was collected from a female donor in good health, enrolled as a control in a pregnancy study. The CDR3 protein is CSVDKGLGSYEQYF. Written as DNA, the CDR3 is TGCAGCGTTGATAAGGGGCTTGGCTCCTACGAGCAGTACTTC.